These 22 T cell receptor beta chains were all obtained from the same sample, sequenced in a study of T cells after posttransplantation cyclophosphamide. Treatment was busulfan-fludarabine conditioning, a marrow graft, and cyclophosphamide on days +3 and +4. The data were produced by immunoSEQ multiplex PCR, yet TCRdb's version contains in-frame clones alone and is incomplete. The sample records 1,500 to 2,000 clones, roughly 71% being singletons. The specimen was CD8+ T cells sorted from PBMCs, collected after allogeneic stem cell transplant with posttransplant cyclophosphamide. The receptors shown here come from a male patient between 25 and 39 years old who received an allogeneic stem cell transplant from a related donor, was CMV-positive, and had acute GVHD only. T cells may partly derive from the graft donor.

This clone was counted only a few times. V usage is TRBV11-2 and J usage is TRBJ2-5; possible D gene TRBD2, 6 bases. Trimming stripped 5 bases from V and 5 bases from J, with 18 bases between. Germline CDR1 reads SGHAT; CDR2 reads FQNNGV. This CDR3 has 15 amino acids. The CDR3 bases are TGTGCCAGCAGCATCCGGGACTTTCTTATGGAGACCCAGTACTTC. Translating gives CASSIRDFLMETQYF.

The chain employs TRBV6-6 and TRBJ1-1; D possibly corresponds to TRBD1 (5 bases). Per germline, CDR1 MNHNY and CDR2 SVGAGI (reference sequence). This CDR3 is 13 amino acids long. V shed 7 bases and J shed 1 base, with 10 bases lying between them. CDR3 residues: CASNQGRNTEAFF. The CDR3 DNA sequence: TGTGCCAGCAACCAGGGAAGGAACACTGAAGCTTTCTTT.

V and J are TRBV4-2 and TRBJ2-7; TRBD1 matches 10 bases. The CDR3 is made up of 15 amino acids. V shed 4 bases and J 0 bases; nucleotides not matched to a gene: 3. CDR1 LGHNA and CDR2 YNFKEQ come from the germline V gene. The CDR3 loop reads CASSLGQGSSYEQYF. The CDR3 DNA reads as TGTGCCAGCAGCCTGGGACAGGGGAGCTCCTACGAGCAGTACTTC.

CDR3 loop: CASSFGQGEADTQYF. CDR3 bases: TGTGCCAGCAGCTTCGGACAGGGGGAGGCAGATACGCAGTATTTT. The chain couples TRBV7-9 to TRBJ2-3; 10 positions agree with TRBD1. Germline lookup yields CDR1 SEHNR and CDR2 FQNEAQ (reference sequence). This CDR3 spans 15 amino acids. After removal of 3 bases from V and 4 bases from J, the junction contained 4 bases not matched to a gene.

V usage is TRBV11-2 and J usage is TRBJ2-5; no clear D gene. The CDR3 extends over 12 amino acids. Germline-derived CDR1 and CDR2 are SGHAT and FQNNGV. Between the trimmed V and J ends, which lost 1 base and 5 bases, there was a span of 5 bases. In DNA, the CDR3 is TGTGCCAGCAGCTTAGTCGGGGAGACCCAGTACTTC. This gives the protein CASSLVGETQYF.

The chain couples TRBV4-3 to TRBJ2-1; TRBD2 matches 7 bases. This CDR3 contains 15 residues. The V and J ends lost 4 bases and 1 base, in that order; junction bases with no gene match: 4. Germline loops: CDR1 LGHNA, CDR2 YSLEER. CDR3 residues: CASSRTSESYNEQFF. CDR3 nucleotides: TGCGCCAGCAGCCGAACTAGCGAGTCCTACAATGAGCAGTTCTTC.

The rearrangement uses TRBV10-2 and TRBJ1-5, with 8 bases matching TRBD1. After removal of 0 bases from V and 5 bases from J, the junction contained 3 bases not matched to a gene. This CDR3 is 15 amino acids long. Germline V lookup: CDR1 WSHSY, CDR2 SAAADI. CDR3 residues: CASSESSGGHQPQHF. The CDR3 DNA sequence: TGCGCCAGCAGTGAGTCGTCAGGGGGCCATCAGCCCCAGCATTTT.

CDR3 in amino acids: CASTQGSYEQYF. Written as DNA, the CDR3 is TGTGCCAGCACCCAGGGCTCCTACGAGCAGTACTTC. The rearrangement links TRBV2 to TRBJ2-7; weak D call: TRBD1 (5 bases). V gave up 7 bases and J gave up 0 bases, with 7 bases separating them. The CDR3 loop spans 12 amino acids. Per the germline V gene, CDR1 is SNHLY and CDR2 is FYNNEI.

The chain carries TRBV7-6 and TRBJ2-2, with D unclear. Germline CDR1 is SGHVS and CDR2 is FNYEAQ. The CDR3 consists of 11 residues. Trimming removed 10 bases from V and 8 bases from J, with 11 bases in between. The CDR3 coding sequence is TGTGCCATACGTCCCAGGGGGGAGCTGTTTTTT. Translation: CAIRPRGELFF.

This clone occurred a few times. CDR3 region: CASSWPGLASFNEQFF. CDR3 DNA sequence: TGTGCCAGCAGTTGGCCGGGACTAGCCTCCTTTAATGAGCAGTTCTTC. The gene calls are TRBV7-2 and TRBJ2-1; 9 bases are shared with TRBD2. CDR3 length: 16 amino acids. V lost 6 bases and J lost 7; bases outside the gene matches: 13. The V gene's germline CDR1 is SGHTA and CDR2 FQGNSA. Combining the CDR3 with reference TRBV7-2 and TRBJ2-1 gives the whole variable domain GAGVSQSPSNKVTEKGKDVELRCDPISGHTALYWYRQSLGQGLEFLIYFQGNSAPDKSGLPSDRFSAERTGGSVSTLTIQRTQQEDSAVYLCASSWPGLASFNEQFFGPGTRLTVL.

This clone was counted only a few times. One base away lies a much larger clone, so this may be a sequencing read error. This chain uses TRBV4-3 with TRBJ2-1; D is perhaps TRBD2 (7 bases). V was trimmed by 3 bases and J by 5 bases, leaving 14 bases between them. Germline V CDR1 and CDR2: LGHNA, YSLEER. The CDR3 length is 15 residues. In nucleotides, the CDR3 is TGCGCCAGCAGCCAGGAGGGGGGGCGGGACAATGAGCAGTTCTTC. It translates to CASSQEGGRDNEQFF.

This chain uses TRBV6-5 with TRBJ1-2; weak D call: TRBD1 (6 bases). Looked up from germline, CDR1 is MNHEY and CDR2 is SVGAGI. The CDR3 is 14 amino acids. V was shortened by 7 bases and J by 2 bases, with 14 bases between the two germline ends. The CDR3 sequence: CASTSPGENYGYTF. DNA for the CDR3: TGTGCCAGCACCTCCCCAGGGGAAAACTATGGCTACACCTTC.

The chain has TRBV5-8 and TRBJ1-5; 7 bases are shared with TRBD1. Trimming removed 4 bases from V and 15 bases from J; junction bases left unmatched: 22. The CDR3 consists of 16 residues. The germline gives CDR1 SGHTS, CDR2 YDEGEE. The CDR3 sequence is CASSQDLGQAFSPLHF. In DNA, the CDR3 is TGTGCCAGCAGCCAAGATCTCGGACAGGCCTTCTCTCCCTTGCATTTT.

The rearrangement joins TRBV5-6 to TRBJ2-3; D gene unclear. The CDR3 spans 16 residues. Germline V gene lookup returns CDR1 SGHDT and CDR2 YYEEEE. V was trimmed by 0 bases and J by 0 bases, leaving 11 bases between them. The CDR3 region is CASSLVTEASTDTQYF. Here the CDR3 DNA reads TGTGCCAGCAGCTTGGTAACAGAAGCTAGCACAGATACGCAGTATTTT.

The V gene is TRBV29-1, the J gene TRBJ2-7; 7 positions match TRBD2. V was clipped by 6 bases and J by 0 bases; unmatched bases: 5. Germline lookup yields CDR1 SQVTM and CDR2 ANQGSEA. The length of the CDR3 is 13 residues. CDR3 sequence: CSVWEGLSYEQYF. CDR3 coding DNA: TGCAGCGTCTGGGAGGGTCTCTCCTACGAGCAGTACTTC.

This clone appeared a few times. The genes are TRBV27 and TRBJ2-7, with 7 bases identical to TRBD1. Germline CDR1 reads MNHEY; CDR2 reads SMNVEV (reference sequence). This CDR3 has 13 residues. V dropped 2 bases and J dropped 3; count of bases not matched to a gene: 1. This CDR3 is CASSLGTVYEQYF. Written as DNA, the CDR3 is TGTGCCAGCAGTTTAGGGACAGTCTACGAGCAGTACTTC.

This chain connects TRBV5-4 to TRBJ2-1; TRBD2 matches 8 bases. Per the germline V gene, CDR1 is SGHNT and CDR2 is YYREEE (reference sequence). This CDR3 contains 15 residues. The trim removed 4 bases at V and 3 bases at J, leaving 6 bases unmatched. This CDR3 reads CASSPAGAYYNEQFF. The CDR3 DNA reads TGTGCCAGCAGCCCAGCGGGGGCCTACTACAATGAGCAGTTCTTC. The full variable domain, rest sourced from reference TRBV5-4 and TRBJ2-1, is ETGVTQSPTHLIKTRGQQVTLRCSSQSGHNTVSWYQQALGQGPQFIFQYYREEENGRGNFPPRFSGLQFPNYSSELNVNALELDDSALYLCASSPAGAYYNEQFFGPGTRLTVL.

The chain joins TRBV10-1 to TRBJ2-2; the match to TRBD1 covers 7 bases. After removal of 0 bases from V and 1 base from J, the junction contained 8 bases not matched to a gene. This CDR3 has 18 amino acids. Germline CDR1 and CDR2: WNHNN and SYGVQD (reference sequence). For the CDR3, the DNA is TGCGCCAGCAGTGAGTCATCCGAGGGGGCCTGGAACACCGGGGAGCTGTTTTTT. It encodes CASSESSEGAWNTGELFF.

The chain joins TRBV6-5 to TRBJ1-1; D unresolved. CDR3 length: 13 amino acids. The V end lost 5 bases, the J end lost 1 base, and 8 bases lay between the germline ends. Germline-derived CDR1 and CDR2 are MNHEY and SVGAGI. In DNA, the CDR3 is TGTGCCAGCAGTCGAAACAAGAACACTGAAGCTTTCTTT. It specifies CASSRNKNTEAFF.

V gene TRBV7-9 combines with J gene TRBJ2-7; 8 nucleotides line up with TRBD2. Germline trimming cut 5 bases from V and 5 bases from J; bases unmatched to any gene: 11. This CDR3 comprises 15 residues. Germline V gene data show CDR1 as SEHNR and CDR2 as FQNEAQ (reference sequence). The CDR3 DNA reads TGTGCCAGCAGCCCTCGCGGCGGGGGGACTAACGAGCAGTACTTC. Translated, it gives CASSPRGGGTNEQYF.

This clone came up once. The chain carries TRBV4-2 and TRBJ2-3; no reliable D call. Trimming pared 2 bases from V and 4 bases from J, leaving 13 bases between. Germline V gene sequence: CDR1 LGHNA, CDR2 YNFKEQ. This CDR3 spans 15 amino acids. For the CDR3, the DNA is TGTGCCAGCAGCCAATACGTCCCGCGATCAGATACGCAGTATTTT. Amino acids: CASSQYVPRSDTQYF.

The CDR3 DNA is TGTGCCAGCAGCGTAGAGGGGACAGGGGGACTCACAGATACGCAGTATTTT. Translation gives CASSVEGTGGLTDTQYF. The rearrangement links TRBV9 to TRBJ2-3; 11 bases map to TRBD1. CDR1 and CDR2 (germline): SGDLS, YYNGEE. This CDR3 is built from 17 residues. J was trimmed by 2 bases and V by 0 bases; bases with no gene match: 5.